Listed here are 10 T cell receptor beta chains from one sample, sequenced in a study of identical twins. MiXCR, run by TCRdb on the 5' RACE reads, gives a single entry per CDR3 protein. The sample holds 500,000 to 700,000 distinct CDR3 sequences; under 8.5% are singletons and the top ten take 1.5% to 2%. The same data also contributed to another study, on yellow fever vaccine responses in identical twins.

The sequenced sample consisted of PBMCs. Receptor source: a young woman in good health.

This chain uses TRBV25-1 with TRBJ1-6; TRBD1 matches 8 bases. This CDR3 is 14 amino acids long. Losses at the gene ends were 8 bases for V and 9 bases for J; bases not matched to a gene: 9. Germline CDR1 reads MGHDK; CDR2 reads SYGVNS. CDR3 DNA: TGTGCCAGCCAGGAGACAGGGGACAGTTCACCCCTCCACTTT. Translated: CASQETGDSSPLHF.

This clonotype was counted at least ten times. This chain links TRBV10-3 with TRBJ2-7; 8 nucleotides agree with TRBD2. V lost 4 bases, J lost 6 bases, and 5 bases stayed unmatched. The CDR3 has 13 amino acids. Germline values: CDR1 ENHRY, CDR2 SYGVKD. CDR3 sequence (DNA): TGTGCCATCAGTGTCCGGCGGGAGGTCGAGCAGTACTTC. Its translation is CAISVRREVEQYF.

CDR3 sequence (DNA): TGTGCCAGCAGTTTATTAGGGAAATCGGAAAAACTGTTTTTT. Its protein product is CASSLLGKSEKLFF. The chain carries TRBV27 and TRBJ1-4, with D unresolved. V dropped 1 base and J dropped 8 bases, with 11 bases sitting between them. This CDR3 contains 14 residues. CDR1 is MNHEY, CDR2 SMNVEV, per germline (reference sequence).

The chain recombines TRBV3-1 with TRBJ2-1, with TRBD2 identical over 12 bases. This CDR3 is built from 16 residues. Looked up from germline, CDR1 is LGHDT and CDR2 is YNNKEL (reference sequence). The J segment lost 6 bases and the V segment lost 4 bases, leaving 7 bases of the junction unmatched. CDR3 protein: CASSPPLAGGRNEQFF. CDR3 nucleotides: TGTGCCAGCAGCCCTCCCCTAGCGGGGGGGCGCAATGAGCAGTTCTTC.

This clonotype has only a few counts. This chain uses TRBV12-3 or TRBV12-4 with TRBJ1-2, with 8 bases matching TRBD1. This CDR3 comprises 15 residues. Trimming at V came to 0 bases and at J to 4 bases, leaving 4 bases not matched to a gene. CDR3 loop: CASSLAQGASYGYTF. The CDR3 coding sequence is TGTGCCAGCAGTTTAGCGCAGGGGGCCTCCTATGGCTACACCTTC.

At least ten counts were recorded for this clonotype. CDR3 sequence (DNA): TGCGCCAGCAGCCCGGGGATAGCGCTTAACAATGAGCAGTTCTTC. This encodes CASSPGIALNNEQFF. The chain carries TRBV5-1 and TRBJ2-1, with a weak D call TRBD2 (5 bases). Germline lookup yields CDR1 SGHRS and CDR2 YFSETQ. The CDR3 has 15 amino acids. V lost 4 bases and J lost 5, with 16 bases in between.

This clonotype was counted only a few times. V usage is TRBV28 and J usage is TRBJ2-1; TRBD1 aligns across 10 bases. V shed 6 bases, J shed 6 bases, and the junction held 2 bases outside the gene matches. In germline, CDR1 is MDHEN, CDR2 SYDVKM. CDR3 length equals 13 residues. Written as DNA, the CDR3 is TGTGCCAGCAGGGACAGGGGGACCAATGAGCAGTTCTTC. It yields the protein CASRDRGTNEQFF.

This clonotype was detected ten times or more. Here the CDR3 DNA reads TGTGCCAGCAGTTTGACAGTGAGGACTGAAGCTTTCTTT. Residues: CASSLTVRTEAFF. The chain recombines TRBV12-3 or TRBV12-4 with TRBJ1-1; D possibly corresponds to TRBD1 (5 bases). Trimming took off 3 bases at V and 5 bases at J, with 10 bases between the two ends. This CDR3 comprises 13 residues.

This clonotype showed up many times. The V call is TRBV5-6, the J call TRBJ2-2; the D call may be TRBD1 or TRBD2 (5 bases each). Between the trimmed V and J ends, which lost 4 bases and 4 bases, there was a span of 17 bases. The length of the CDR3 is 16 residues. The V gene's germline CDR1 is SGHDT and CDR2 YYEEEE. The chain's CDR3 is CASSGGAQRSTGELFF. The CDR3 DNA is TGTGCCAGCAGCGGGGGAGCTCAGCGTTCCACCGGGGAGCTGTTTTTT.

This clonotype was recorded at least ten times. V and J are TRBV7-6 and TRBJ2-7; D tentatively reads TRBD1 or TRBD2 (5 bases each). There are 15 residues in the CDR3. In germline, CDR1 is SGHVS, CDR2 FNYEAQ. V lost 3 bases to trimming and J lost 1 base, with 13 bases between them. The CDR3 sequence is CASSLAGDGSYEQYF. The CDR3 DNA reads TGTGCCAGCAGCTTGGCCGGGGACGGTTCCTACGAGCAGTACTTC.